One and the same sample provided the 32 T cell receptor beta chains below, sequenced in a study of T-cell reconstitution after alpha-beta-depleted transplantation in children. Construction of the TCRbeta library involved unique molecular identifiers. TCRdb re-derived calls from the PCR reads in MiXCR, one entry per CDR3 protein. The data hold around 250,000 distinct CDR3 sequences, with 8.2% observed a single time. The sample consisted of PBMCs, mostly from graft donor cells, taken 180 days after TCRalphabeta/CD19-depleted stem cell transplant. Every receptor here comes from a male patient younger than 18 who had a stem cell transplant for acute lymphoblastic leukemia, so the T cells may come from the graft donor.

This clonotype was seen repeatedly, ten times or more. The chain links TRBV27 to TRBJ2-7; D gene uncertain. The V gene's germline CDR1 is MNHEY and CDR2 SMNVEV (reference sequence). This CDR3 comprises 12 residues. The V gene lost 2 bases and the J gene lost 5 bases, with 7 bases spanning the gap. DNA of the CDR3: TGTGCCAGCAGTTTACGGACCCACGAGCAGTACTTC. The encoded protein is CASSLRTHEQYF.

This clonotype showed up many times. This rearrangement joins TRBV5-1 to TRBJ2-1; D remains ambiguous. Trimming removed 2 bases at V and 7 bases at J, with 4 bases between. Germline values: CDR1 SGHRS, CDR2 YFSETQ. The CDR3 consists of 11 residues. In DNA, the CDR3 is TGCGCCAGCAGCTTTAAGAATGAGCAGTTCTTC. Amino acid sequence: CASSFKNEQFF.

This clonotype was detected many times. The chain carries TRBV7-9 and TRBJ1-1; no clear D gene. With 5 bases removed from V and 7 bases from J, the gap between germline ends came to 11 bases. From germline, CDR1 is SEHNR and CDR2 FQNEAQ (reference sequence). This CDR3 region has 12 residues. The CDR3 protein is CASSIPPFEAFF. The CDR3 DNA is TGTGCCAGCAGCATTCCGCCATTTGAAGCTTTCTTT. Based on the CDR3 plus reference TRBV7-9 and TRBJ1-1, the full variable domain is DTGVSQNPRHKITKRGQNVTFRCDPISEHNRLYWYRQTLGQGPEFLTYFQNEAQLEKSRLLSDRFSAERPKGSFSTLEIQRTEQGDSAMYLCASSIPPFEAFFGQGTRLTVV.

This clonotype appeared many times. The rearrangement uses TRBV6-1 and TRBJ2-7; D might be TRBD1 (6 bases). V gave up 6 bases and J gave up 3 bases, with 15 bases separating them. CDR3 length: 14 residues. Germline-derived CDR1 and CDR2 are MNHNS and SASEGT. The DNA of the CDR3 is TGTGCCAGCAGCTTCGTTCAGGGGCACTACGAGCAGTACTTC. It yields the protein CASSFVQGHYEQYF.

The sample holds many counts of this clonotype. The gene calls are TRBV20-1 and TRBJ2-7; 12 nucleotides match TRBD1. CDR3 length: 15 residues. The J segment lost 7 bases and the V segment lost 0 bases, leaving 7 bases of the junction unmatched. Germline V gene lookup returns CDR1 DFQATT and CDR2 SNEGSKA (reference sequence). The CDR3 bases are TGCAGTGCTAGAGACCGGGGACAGGGGGCCGGGGAGCAGTACTTC. Translating gives CSARDRGQGAGEQYF.

In its sample, this clonotype was seen many times. The chain uses TRBV19 and TRBJ2-5; the D gene is possibly TRBD1 (6 bases). Germline V gene sequence: CDR1 LNHDA, CDR2 SQIVND (reference sequence). The CDR3 has 13 residues. Deletions cut 5 bases from V and 4 bases from J, with 11 bases between. This CDR3 reads CASSDGGRETQYF. The CDR3 DNA follows: TGTGCCAGTAGTGATGGGGGCAGAGAGACCCAGTACTTC. The full variable domain, its missing parts supplied by reference TRBV19 and TRBJ2-5, is DGGITQSPKYLFRKEGQNVTLSCEQNLNHDAMYWYRQDPGQGLRLIYYSQIVNDFQKGDIAEGYSVSREKKESFPLTVTSAQKNPTAFYLCASSDGGRETQYFGPGTRLLVL.

In this sample, this clonotype turned up many times. The rearrangement links TRBV11-2 to TRBJ2-1, with D perhaps TRBD1 (6 bases). Germline lookup yields CDR1 SGHAT and CDR2 FQNNGV. With 5 bases removed from V and 0 bases from J, the gap between germline ends came to 11 bases. CDR3 size: 15 residues. CDR3 in amino acids: CASSPTGNSYNEQFF. CDR3 nucleotide sequence: TGTGCCAGCAGCCCAACAGGGAACTCCTACAATGAGCAGTTCTTC. Looking up the rest from reference TRBV11-2 and TRBJ2-1 gives the full variable domain: EAGVAQSPRYKIIEKRQSVAFWCNPISGHATLYWYQQILGQGPKLLIQFQNNGVVDDSQLPKDRFSAERLKGVDSTLKIQPAKLEDSAVYLCASSPTGNSYNEQFFGPGTRLTVL.

Many counts were recorded for this clonotype. The chain links TRBV7-2 to TRBJ2-2; weak D call: TRBD2 (5 bases). The CDR3 has 15 residues. Germline lookup yields CDR1 SGHTA and CDR2 FQGNSA. V was clipped by 9 bases and J by 7 bases, with 21 bases between them. CDR3 sequence (DNA): TGTGCCAGGCGGACGCGGGCACTGGTCGGCGGGGAGCTGTTTTTT. Its translation: CARRTRALVGGELFF.

There are many counts of this clonotype. The chain couples TRBV5-1 to TRBJ1-1; D remains ambiguous. Germline V CDR1 and CDR2: SGHRS, YFSETQ. The ends were cut back, 0 bases at V and 8 bases at J, with 11 bases in the middle. The CDR3 extends over 13 amino acids. CDR3 in amino acids: CASSLAETSEAFF. The CDR3 nucleotides are TGCGCCAGCAGCTTGGCCGAGACTAGCGAAGCTTTCTTT.

This clonotype was recorded a few times. V gene TRBV7-3 combines with J gene TRBJ2-7; 9 nucleotides match TRBD2. After removal of 6 bases from V and 5 bases from J, the junction contained 8 bases not matched to a gene. Per germline, CDR1 SGHTA and CDR2 FQGTGA. The CDR3 contains 14 residues. The CDR3 DNA sequence: TGTGCCAGCAGTGTAGCGGGGGCGAGCGACGAGCAGTACTTC. It encodes CASSVAGASDEQYF. Full variable domain (remainder filled in from reference TRBV7-3 and TRBJ2-7): GAGVSQTPSNKVTEKGKYVELRCDPISGHTALYWYRQSLGQGPEFLIYFQGTGAADDSGLPNDRFFAVRPEGSVSTLKIQRTERGDSAVYLCASSVAGASDEQYFGPGTRLTVT.

This clonotype was seen at least ten times. The rearrangement uses TRBV5-6 and TRBJ2-2; D may be TRBD1 (6 bases). CDR3 length: 16 residues. Germline V gene data show CDR1 as SGHDT and CDR2 as YYEEEE. The V and J ends lost 4 bases and 6 bases respectively, with 19 bases between them. The CDR3 DNA sequence: TGTGCCAGCAGCACCCTGGGACACCGAAGGTCCGGGGAGCTGTTTTTT. This gives the protein CASSTLGHRRSGELFF.

This clonotype was recorded many times. The V gene is TRBV20-1, the J gene TRBJ2-3, with 7 bases that match TRBD2. V shed 6 bases, J shed 4 bases, and the junction held 13 bases outside the gene matches. The CDR3 is 15 residues long. The germline V gene has CDR1 DFQATT and CDR2 SNEGSKA (reference sequence). The CDR3 protein is CSASSLAVGPDTQYF. CDR3 in DNA: TGCAGTGCAAGCTCTCTAGCGGTGGGGCCAGATACGCAGTATTTT.

This clonotype was seen ten or more times. The J gene is TRBJ2-5, the V gene TRBV7-8, with 9 bases fitting TRBD2. CDR1 is SGHVS, CDR2 FQNEAQ, per germline. This CDR3 is built from 17 residues. The ends lost 0 bases at V and 5 bases at J; junction bases unmatched: 10. The CDR3 is CASSLAVGTSSKETQYF. Written as DNA, the CDR3 is TGTGCCAGCAGCTTAGCGGTAGGGACTAGCTCCAAGGAGACCCAGTACTTC.

This clonotype has ten or more counts. This sequence joins TRBV5-1 and TRBJ2-5; no clear D gene. This CDR3 is built from 15 residues. Germline V lookup: CDR1 SGHRS, CDR2 YFSETQ. The ends were cut back, 0 bases at V and 1 base at J, with 10 bases in the middle. The DNA of the CDR3 is TGCGCCAGCAGCTTGGCCAGGCTGCCCCAAGAGACCCAGTACTTC. It translates to CASSLARLPQETQYF.

This clonotype was observed many times. The rearrangement uses TRBV20-1 and TRBJ1-3, with no clear D. From germline, CDR1 is DFQATT and CDR2 SNEGSKA (reference sequence). The CDR3 loop spans 15 amino acids. The V end was cut by 3 bases, the J end by 0 bases, with 12 bases between. CDR3 sequence reads: CSARLGKSSGNTIYF. In nucleotides, the CDR3 is TGCAGTGCTAGGTTGGGGAAGTCCTCTGGAAACACCATATATTTT.

A note on this clonotype: A much bigger clone sits one base away, suggesting this may be a read error. The chain employs TRBV7-3 and TRBJ2-6; TRBD1 matches at 7 bases. V trimming: 5 bases; J trimming: 2 bases; junction bases outside the gene matches: 6. Germline lookup yields CDR1 SGHTA and CDR2 FQGTGA. The CDR3 loop spans 16 amino acids. This CDR3 is CASSPDRVPGANVLTF. In DNA form, the CDR3 reads TGTGCCAGCAGCCCCGACAGGGTACCTGGGGCCAACGTCCTGACTTTC. The full variable domain, completed using reference TRBV7-3 and TRBJ2-6, is GAGVSQTPSNKVTEKGKYVELRCDPISGHTALYWYRQSLGQGPEFLIYFQGTGAADDSGLPNDRFFAVRPEGSVSTLKIQRTERGDSAVYLCASSPDRVPGANVLTFGAGSRLTVL.

Regarding this clonotype: A much larger clone lies a single base off, so this may be a read error. The chain has TRBV19 and TRBJ2-1, with 8 bases lining up with TRBD1. After removal of 5 bases from V and 2 bases from J, the junction contained 8 bases not matched to a gene. Germline V gene sequence: CDR1 LNHDA, CDR2 SQIVND (reference sequence). CDR3 length: 16 residues. The CDR3 bases are TGTGCCAGTAGTCCTCAGGCAGGGGGCACCTACAATGAGCAGTTCTTC. Amino acids: CASSPQAGGTYNEQFF.

This clonotype was observed at least ten times. The gene calls are TRBV5-6 and TRBJ1-6; D gene unclear. The CDR3 runs 14 residues. Germline V gene sequence: CDR1 SGHDT, CDR2 YYEEEE. V was pared by 0 bases and J by 3 bases, with 4 bases between. CDR3 region: CASSLGFYNSPLHF. The CDR3 DNA reads TGTGCCAGCAGCTTGGGGTTCTATAATTCACCCCTCCACTTT.

This clonotype was detected a few times. The gene calls are TRBV6-1 and TRBJ1-6; D is perhaps TRBD1 (5 bases). The CDR3 runs 17 residues. Trimming left V 6 bases short and J 0 bases short, with 15 bases between. CDR1 and CDR2 (germline): MNHNS, SASEGT. The CDR3 is CASSPVGESSYNSPLHF. DNA for the CDR3: TGTGCCAGCAGCCCCGTGGGGGAGAGCTCCTATAATTCACCCCTCCACTTT.

This clonotype was counted between two and nine times. V and J are TRBV2 and TRBJ1-2; no clear D gene. Germline V gene data show CDR1 as SNHLY and CDR2 as FYNNEI. Trimming removed 4 bases at V and 8 bases at J, with 11 bases between. CDR3 length: 12 residues. The DNA of the CDR3 is TGTGCCAGCAGTGCCCGGACCCGCGGCTACACCTTC. Translation: CASSARTRGYTF.

This clonotype showed up many times. The J gene is TRBJ2-3, the V gene TRBV7-2; D tentatively fits TRBD1 or TRBD2 (5 bases each). The CDR3 has 12 residues. Looked up from germline, CDR1 is SGHTA and CDR2 is FQGNSA. V was trimmed by 6 bases and J by 5 bases, leaving 9 bases between them. The CDR3 region is CASRAGRDTQYF. The CDR3 DNA is TGTGCCAGCAGGGCAGGGAGAGATACGCAGTATTTT.

This clonotype was seen repeatedly, ten times or more. The V call is TRBV5-6, the J call TRBJ2-3, with D perhaps matching TRBD1 (5 bases). This CDR3 is 12 amino acids long. Trimming shortened V by 0 bases and J by 8 bases, and 7 bases separated the two germline ends. Per the germline V gene, CDR1 is SGHDT and CDR2 is YYEEEE. The CDR3 loop is CASSLGGATQYF. The CDR3 DNA sequence: TGTGCCAGCAGCTTGGGTGGGGCTACGCAGTATTTT.

This clonotype was seen at least ten times. The junction departs from germline at one end; a sequencing error may be responsible. V and J are TRBV20-1 and TRBJ2-1; D possibly uses TRBD1 or TRBD2 (6 bases each). The germline V gene has CDR1 DFQATT and CDR2 SNEGSKA (reference sequence). The CDR3 spans 15 residues. The CDR3 DNA reads as TGCAGTGCAAGAGAAGGGGGGATGAGGTACAATGAGCAGTTCTTC. It specifies CSAREGGMRYNEQFF.

This clonotype was seen ten or more times. The CDR3 region is CASSSFPGFGETQYF. The CDR3 bases are TGCGCCAGCAGCTCCTTCCCGGGGTTCGGGGAGACCCAGTACTTC. The chain employs TRBV5-1 and TRBJ2-5; tentative D call: TRBD2 (5 bases). Germline values: CDR1 SGHRS, CDR2 YFSETQ. The CDR3 is 15 residues long. Trimming shortened V by 3 bases and J by 5 bases, and 17 bases separated the two germline ends.

This clonotype was counted ten times or more. V is TRBV11-2 and J is TRBJ2-1, with TRBD1 identical over 10 bases. This CDR3 is 12 amino acids long. The V and J ends lost 5 bases and 14 bases, in that order; junction bases with no gene match: 6. Germline CDR1 SGHAT, CDR2 FQNNGV. CDR3 in DNA: TGTGCCAGCAGCCTGGACAGGGGGTCGGAGTTCTTC. Its protein is CASSLDRGSEFF.

This clonotype was recorded many times. This chain joins TRBV7-9 and TRBJ1-3; perhaps TRBD1 as D (6 bases). Trimming shortened V by 5 bases and J by 4 bases, and 15 bases separated the two germline ends. This CDR3 comprises 15 residues. Per the germline V gene, CDR1 is SEHNR and CDR2 is FQNEAQ (reference sequence). The CDR3 DNA reads TGTGCCAGCAGCAGCCCACAGGGAGGAGGAAACACCATATATTTT. Amino acids: CASSSPQGGGNTIYF.

The CDR3 DNA reads as TGTGCCAGCAGCTTCCGCCCGGATCAGCCCCAGCATTTT. The encoded protein is CASSFRPDQPQHF. The chain couples TRBV11-2 to TRBJ1-5; no clear D gene. The CDR3 loop spans 13 amino acids. Looked up from germline, CDR1 is SGHAT and CDR2 is FQNNGV. Trimming removed 3 bases at V and 5 bases at J, with 8 bases between.

This clonotype was detected many times. The genes are TRBV7-2 and TRBJ2-1; 7 bases align to TRBD2. The CDR3 is made up of 14 amino acids. Germline CDR1 is SGHTA and CDR2 is FQGNSA. J gave up 7 bases and V 3 bases, and 6 bases lay outside the gene matches. CDR3: CASSFERGSNEQFF. DNA of the CDR3: TGTGCCAGCAGCTTTGAGCGGGGAAGTAATGAGCAGTTCTTC.

In its sample, this clonotype was seen a few times. The chain has TRBV18 and TRBJ1-6, with 9 positions matching TRBD1. The ends lost 4 bases at V and 13 bases at J; junction bases unmatched: 8. Germline V CDR1 and CDR2: KGHSH, LQKENI. The CDR3 runs to 14 residues. CDR3 region: CASSQITGGEPLHF. The DNA of the CDR3 is TGTGCCAGCTCACAGATTACAGGGGGCGAGCCCCTCCACTTT. Full variable domain (outside the CDR3, taken from reference TRBV18 and TRBJ1-6): NAGVMQNPRHLVRRRGQEARLRCSPMKGHSHVYWYRQLPEEGLKFMVYLQKENIIDESGMPKERFSAEFPKEGPSILRIQQVVRGDSAAYFCASSQITGGEPLHFGNGTRLTVT.

This clonotype occurred many times. This chain joins TRBV20-1 and TRBJ2-4, with 8 bases lining up with TRBD1. This CDR3 is built from 15 residues. CDR1 and CDR2 from the germline V gene are DFQATT and SNEGSKA (reference sequence). Unmatched junction bases numbered 6, after V lost 5 bases and J lost 0 bases. In DNA, the CDR3 is TGCAGTGCTTCTGACAGGGGCTTAGCCAAAAACATTCAGTACTTC. Protein: CSASDRGLAKNIQYF.

The rearrangement joins TRBV19 to TRBJ2-3; TRBD2 agrees at 9 bases. Germline-derived CDR1 and CDR2 are LNHDA and SQIVND (reference sequence). The CDR3 has 15 amino acids. V dropped 3 bases and J dropped 3; count of bases not matched to a gene: 4. The CDR3 here is CASSIGRGGTDTQYF. CDR3 coding DNA: TGTGCCAGTAGTATCGGGCGGGGGGGGACAGATACGCAGTATTTT.

This clonotype was observed many times. J is TRBJ2-1 and V is TRBV11-3, with a weak D call TRBD2 (5 bases). The CDR3 contains 15 residues. Trimming took off 5 bases at V and 0 bases at J, with 11 bases between the two ends. CDR1 SGHNT and CDR2 YENEEA come from the germline V gene. The CDR3 DNA sequence: TGTGCCAGCAGCACCCGGGAAAGCTCCTACAATGAGCAGTTCTTC. As protein: CASSTRESSYNEQFF.